This TCR beta chain was sequenced for a study of blood T cell repertoires in COVID-19. Whole-study context: Researchers got acute and convalescent COVID-19 samples from the United States, Italy and Spain. T cells, B-cell-depleted T cells, or PBMCs supplied cDNA or gDNA.

This clone came up once. The V gene lost 5 bases and the J gene lost 7 bases, with 8 bases spanning the gap. The germline V gene has CDR1 SGHNT and CDR2 YENEEA. CDR3 length: 12 amino acids. Libraries were prepared by immunoSEQ multiplex PCR; TCRdb keeps only in-frame clonotypes and omits some of them. The sample includes 110,000 to 150,000 clones, 80% of them seen just once. Material: peripheral blood. The rearrangement links TRBV11-3 to TRBJ2-2; a weak D match, TRBD2 (5 bases). The sequence was obtained from a woman between 50 and 59 years old with acute or convalescent COVID-19. CDR3 residues: CASSARDGELFF. The CDR3 bases are TGTGCCAGCAGCGCCCGGGACGGGGAGCTGTTTTTT.